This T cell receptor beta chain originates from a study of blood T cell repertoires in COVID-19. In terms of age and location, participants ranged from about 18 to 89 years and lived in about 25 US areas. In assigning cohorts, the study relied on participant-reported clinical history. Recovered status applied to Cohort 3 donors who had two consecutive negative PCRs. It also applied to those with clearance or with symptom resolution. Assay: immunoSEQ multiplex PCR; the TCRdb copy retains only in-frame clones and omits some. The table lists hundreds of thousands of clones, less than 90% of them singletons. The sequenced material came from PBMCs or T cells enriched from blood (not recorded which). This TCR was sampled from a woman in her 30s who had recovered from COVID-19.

CDR3 DNA sequence: TGCAGTGCTAGTCTCCCGGGGGCTAGCGGGAGGGCCCGCGGGTATGAGCAGTTCTTC. It codes for CSASLPGASGRARGYEQFF. The chain combines TRBV20-1 with TRBJ2-1; 12 bases line up with TRBD2. The CDR3 has 19 amino acids. From germline, CDR1 is DFQATT and CDR2 SNEGSKA (reference sequence). Unmatched junction bases numbered 20, after V lost 3 bases and J lost 8 bases.